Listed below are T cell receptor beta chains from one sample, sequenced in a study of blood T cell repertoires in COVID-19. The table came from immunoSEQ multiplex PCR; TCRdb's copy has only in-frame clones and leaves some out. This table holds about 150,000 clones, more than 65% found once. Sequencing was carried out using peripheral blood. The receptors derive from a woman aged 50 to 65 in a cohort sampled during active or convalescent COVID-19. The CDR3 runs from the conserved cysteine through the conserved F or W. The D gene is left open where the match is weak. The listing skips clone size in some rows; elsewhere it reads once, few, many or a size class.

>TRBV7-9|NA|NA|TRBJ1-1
CASSLLVGAFF
TGTGCCAGCAGCTTGTTGGTCGGAGCTTTCTTT
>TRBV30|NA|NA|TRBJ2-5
CAWSSFLGGETQYF
TGTGCCTGGAGTTCCTTCTTGGGCGGGGAGACCCAGTACTTC
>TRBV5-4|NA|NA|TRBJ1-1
CASSFQTENTEAFF
TGTGCCAGCAGCTTCCAGACAGAGAACACTGAAGCTTTCTTT
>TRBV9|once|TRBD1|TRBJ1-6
CASSVAGQGNSPLHF
TGTGCCAGCAGCGTAGCGGGACAGGGTAATTCACCCCTCCACTTT
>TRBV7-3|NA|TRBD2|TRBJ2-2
CASSRASGGSGELFF
TGTGCCAGCAGTCGTGCTAGCGGGGGTTCCGGGGAGCTGTTTTTT
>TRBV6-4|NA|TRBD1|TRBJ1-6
CASRGTGAYNSPLHF
TGTGCCAGCAGAGGGACAGGGGCCTATAATTCACCCCTCCACTTT
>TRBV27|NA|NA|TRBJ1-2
CASSFSSGLGYTF
TGTGCCAGCAGTTTTAGTTCGGGGTTAGGCTACACCTTC
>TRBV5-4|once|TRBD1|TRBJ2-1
CASSLDLRGPYNEQFF
TGTGCCAGCAGCTTGGATCTTAGGGGGCCCTACAATGAGCAGTTCTTC
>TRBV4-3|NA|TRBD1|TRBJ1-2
CASSQDEGQGYGYTF
TGCGCCAGCAGCCAAGATGAGGGACAGGGCTATGGCTACACCTTC
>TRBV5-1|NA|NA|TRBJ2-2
CASTPSGGLTGELFF
TGCGCCAGCACCCCCTCGGGGGGCCTCACCGGGGAGCTGTTTTTT
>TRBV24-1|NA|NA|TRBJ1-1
CATSAGNTEAFF
TGTGCCACCAGCGCAGGGAACACTGAAGCTTTCTTT
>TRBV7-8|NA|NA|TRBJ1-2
CASSTGSRVSNYGYTF
TGTGCCAGCAGCACAGGGTCACGGGTGAGCAACTATGGCTACACCTTC
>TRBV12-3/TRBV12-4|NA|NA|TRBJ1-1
CASSQDRNTEAFF
TGTGCCAGCAGTCAGGACAGAAATACTGAAGCTTTCTTT
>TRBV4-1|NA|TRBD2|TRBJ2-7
CASSRAGGSYEQYF
TGCGCCAGCAGCCGGGCGGGGGGTTCCTACGAGCAGTACTTC
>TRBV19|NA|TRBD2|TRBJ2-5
CAASGGYQETQYF
TGTGCCGCTAGCGGGGGGTACCAAGAGACCCAGTACTTC
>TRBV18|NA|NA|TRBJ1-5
CASSPRQAITPQHF
TGTGCCAGCTCACCGCGACAGGCAATCACCCCCCAGCATTTT
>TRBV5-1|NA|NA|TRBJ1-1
CASSLYSFNTEAFF
TGCGCCAGCAGCTTGTACTCCTTTAACACTGAAGCTTTCTTT
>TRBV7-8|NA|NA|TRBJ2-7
CASSLAPADYEQYF
TGTGCCAGCAGCTTAGCCCCCGCAGACTACGAGCAGTACTTC
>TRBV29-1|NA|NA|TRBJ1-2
CSVEATGGYTF
TGCAGCGTTGAAGCGACGGGGGGCTACACCTTC
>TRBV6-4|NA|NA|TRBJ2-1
CASSDSSAGRREQFF
TGTGCCAGCAGTGACTCCTCTGCAGGGCGGCGCGAGCAGTTCTTC
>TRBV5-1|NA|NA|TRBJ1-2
CASSLVGRGYTF
TGCGCCAGCAGCTTGGTGGGGAGAGGCTACACCTTC
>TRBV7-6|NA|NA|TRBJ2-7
CASSLAPGGTYEQYF
TGTGCCAGCAGCTTGGCCCCCGGGGGAACCTACGAGCAGTACTTC
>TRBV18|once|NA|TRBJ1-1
CASSPGGGGWDTEAFF
TGTGCCAGCTCACCTGGAGGGGGGGGTTGGGACACTGAAGCTTTCTTT
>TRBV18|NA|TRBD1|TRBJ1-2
CASSQGTGNSNYGYTF
TGTGCCAGCTCACAAGGGACAGGCAACTCTAACTATGGCTACACCTTC
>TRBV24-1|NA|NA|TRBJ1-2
CATSDLQTGFYGYTF
TGTGCCACCAGTGATTTACAAACGGGATTCTATGGCTACACCTTC
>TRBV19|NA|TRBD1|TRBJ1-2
CASSSPFDRAPYGYTF
TGTGCCAGTAGTAGCCCTTTCGACAGGGCTCCCTATGGCTACACCTTC
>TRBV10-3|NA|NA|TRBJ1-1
CAIRASQGGGTEAFF
TGTGCCATCAGGGCATCACAGGGCGGGGGCACTGAAGCTTTCTTT